These 21 T cell receptor beta chains share one sample of origin, sequenced in a study of identifying expanded T cells in peripheral blood. Produced via immunoSEQ multiplex PCR; TCRdb's table is partial and in-frame only. Among some 78,000 clones listed, approximately 90% were seen once. Material for sequencing was blood. These receptors all stem from a person between 18 and 75 years old in good health.

V gene TRBV7-2 combines with J gene TRBJ1-2; D gene uncertain. With 2 bases removed from V and 4 bases from J, the gap between germline ends came to 11 bases. The CDR3 loop spans 14 amino acids. CDR1 and CDR2 (germline): SGHTA, FQGNSA. The CDR3 DNA follows: TGTGCCAGCAGCTTACCTCGTCGGAGCTATGGCTACACCTTC. It is translated as CASSLPRRSYGYTF.

The V gene is TRBV29-1, the J gene TRBJ1-2; 9 bases map to TRBD1. The CDR3 consists of 13 residues. With 4 bases clipped from V and 2 bases from J, the junction kept 2 bases outside the gene matches. The V gene's germline CDR1 is SQVTM and CDR2 ANQGSEA. CDR3 residues: CSVGQGGNYGYTF. Here the CDR3 DNA reads TGCAGCGTTGGACAGGGGGGGAACTATGGCTACACCTTC.

V and J are TRBV4-3 and TRBJ1-2; TRBD1 agrees at 7 bases. J gave up 4 bases and V 1 base, and 9 bases lay outside the gene matches. This CDR3 is 16 amino acids long. The germline V gene has CDR1 LGHNA and CDR2 YSLEER. CDR3 DNA: TGCGCCAGCAGCCAAGTGGCAGGGGGTTTGGGCTATGGCTACACCTTC. Protein sequence: CASSQVAGGLGYGYTF.

This chain joins TRBV13 and TRBJ2-1; D remains ambiguous. V was cut by 4 bases and J by 2 bases, with 9 bases left in between. This CDR3 is 14 amino acids long. Germline values: CDR1 PRHDT, CDR2 FYEKMQ (reference sequence). The CDR3 loop is CASSSFTAYNEQFF. CDR3 nucleotide sequence: TGTGCCAGCAGCTCCTTCACCGCCTACAATGAGCAGTTCTTC.

The chain is built from TRBV18 and TRBJ1-1; TRBD1 matches 7 bases. Germline V CDR1 and CDR2: KGHSH, LQKENI. The CDR3 length is 14 residues. J gave up 6 bases and V 2 bases, and 6 bases lay outside the gene matches. The CDR3 nucleotides read TGTGCCAGCTCACCAGCAAAAGACAGGGCTGAAGCTTTCTTT. Translating gives CASSPAKDRAEAFF.

This clone was detected only once. CDR3 residues: CASSLRESFEKLFF. The CDR3 bases are TGTGCCAGCAGCTTGAGGGAGTCCTTTGAAAAACTGTTTTTT. The chain links TRBV5-5 to TRBJ1-4; no clear D. Trimming cost V 1 base and J 7 bases, with 11 bases left between them. There are 14 residues in the CDR3. Per germline, CDR1 SGHKS and CDR2 YYEKEE (reference sequence).

For this clone: The sample has other DNA sequences that encode this CDR3 too. J is TRBJ1-5 and V is TRBV9, with no clear D. Germline V CDR1 and CDR2: SGDLS, YYNGEE. Trimming pared 0 bases from V and 4 bases from J, leaving 5 bases between. CDR3 length equals 13 residues. DNA of the CDR3: TGTGCCAGCAGCGTAGGGTCAAATCAGCCCCAGCATTTT. Translation gives CASSVGSNQPQHF.

The V and J genes are TRBV4-2 and TRBJ1-4; maybe TRBD1 (6 bases). V lost 0 bases and J 9 bases, leaving 14 bases between the germline ends. Germline values: CDR1 LGHNA, CDR2 YNFKEQ. The CDR3 is 15 amino acids. The CDR3 here is CASSQEGRGYQKLFF. Here the CDR3 DNA reads TGTGCCAGCAGCCAAGAGGGCAGGGGCTATCAAAAACTGTTTTTT.

The chain couples TRBV7-9 to TRBJ2-2; 7 bases fit TRBD1. Germline V gene lookup returns CDR1 SEHNR and CDR2 FQNEAQ (reference sequence). The CDR3 length is 17 residues. The V gene end was trimmed by 0 bases and the J gene end by 2 bases; junction bases not matched to a gene: 6. Here the CDR3 reads CASSLAETGPNTGELFF. DNA of the CDR3: TGTGCCAGCAGCTTAGCAGAGACAGGGCCAAACACCGGGGAGCTGTTTTTT.

The chain has TRBV5-1 and TRBJ2-3; 10 bases match TRBD1. The CDR3 contains 15 residues. Germline loops: CDR1 SGHRS, CDR2 YFSETQ. Germline trimming cut 4 bases from V and 9 bases from J; bases unmatched to any gene: 11. The CDR3 spells CASSPPGQGQETQYF. The CDR3, as DNA: TGCGCCAGCAGCCCCCCGGGACAGGGGCAGGAAACGCAGTATTTT.

This clone appeared a single time. Other DNA variants within this sample encode the same CDR3. The chain has TRBV7-9 and TRBJ2-5; no reliable D call. V lost 1 base and J 5 bases, leaving 5 bases between the germline ends. The CDR3 is 12 amino acids. CDR1 SEHNR and CDR2 FQNEAQ come from the germline V gene (reference sequence). For the CDR3, the DNA is TGTGCCAGCAGCTTAGTTGGTGAGACCCAGTACTTC. Residues: CASSLVGETQYF.

This sequence joins TRBV13 and TRBJ1-1, with D tentatively TRBD1 (5 bases). Germline V lookup: CDR1 PRHDT, CDR2 FYEKMQ (reference sequence). This CDR3 has 14 residues. V was cut by 5 bases and J by 2 bases, with 12 bases left in between. The CDR3 DNA sequence: TGTGCCAGCAGCCCCGACAGAGAAAACACTGAAGCTTTCTTT. It encodes CASSPDRENTEAFF.

V and J are TRBV28 and TRBJ2-2; D might be TRBD1 or TRBD2, each matching 5 bases. Trimming took off 6 bases at V and 6 bases at J, with 14 bases between the two ends. From germline, CDR1 is MDHEN and CDR2 SYDVKM. The CDR3 spans 14 residues. Written as DNA, the CDR3 is TGTGCCAGCAGGGGGCGAGGGGAATCCGGGGAGCTGTTTTTT. Amino acid sequence: CASRGRGESGELFF.

This clone was found once. V is TRBV28 and J is TRBJ1-4, with 12 bases aligning to TRBD1. There are 15 residues in the CDR3. Germline V gene lookup returns CDR1 MDHEN and CDR2 SYDVKM. Germline trimming cut 2 bases from V and 8 bases from J; bases unmatched to any gene: 3. The CDR3 spells CASSLAGTGGEKLFF. CDR3 bases: TGTGCCAGCAGTTTAGCGGGGACAGGGGGCGAAAAACTGTTTTTT.

The V gene is TRBV5-6, the J gene TRBJ2-3; D gene ambiguous. Germline V gene data show CDR1 as SGHDT and CDR2 as YYEEEE. The CDR3 is 15 residues long. V lost 3 bases and J lost 0, with 11 bases in between. The CDR3 DNA is TGTGCCAGCAGCTCCGATAATCTTAGCACAGATACGCAGTATTTT. Residues: CASSSDNLSTDTQYF.

The chain uses TRBV19 and TRBJ2-5; no firm D call. CDR1 is LNHDA and CDR2 is SQIVND in the germline V gene (reference sequence). Trimming took off 3 bases at V and 1 base at J, with 12 bases between the two ends. This CDR3 is built from 15 residues. The CDR3 region has the DNA TGTGCCAGTAGTATGTGGTCGGACCCCCAAGAGACCCAGTACTTC. Protein: CASSMWSDPQETQYF.

This sequence joins TRBV11-2 and TRBJ1-6; D possibly corresponds to TRBD1 (6 bases). The CDR3 has 14 residues. The V end lost 1 base, the J end lost 9 bases, and 10 bases lay between the germline ends. Germline CDR1 SGHAT, CDR2 FQNNGV. The CDR3 sequence is CASSLAGGSSPLHF. The CDR3 coding sequence is TGTGCCAGCAGCTTAGCTGGGGGCAGTTCACCCCTCCACTTT.

V gene TRBV7-9 combines with J gene TRBJ2-7; 7 bases map to TRBD1. The CDR3 consists of 15 residues. V lost 2 bases, J lost 1 base, and 5 bases stayed unmatched. Germline V gene sequence: CDR1 SEHNR, CDR2 FQNEAQ (reference sequence). In nucleotides, the CDR3 is TGTGCCAGCAGCTTACTGACAGGGATTTCCTACGAGCAGTACTTC. This gives the protein CASSLLTGISYEQYF.

This sequence joins TRBV19 and TRBJ1-1, with 8 positions matching TRBD1. The CDR3 has 13 residues. CDR1 LNHDA and CDR2 SQIVND come from the germline V gene (reference sequence). J gave up 3 bases and V 5 bases, and 2 bases lay outside the gene matches. Here the CDR3 DNA reads TGTGCCAGTAGTGACAGGGGAGACACTGAAGCTTTCTTT. Translated, it gives CASSDRGDTEAFF. The full variable domain, rest sourced from reference TRBV19 and TRBJ1-1, is DGGITQSPKYLFRKEGQNVTLSCEQNLNHDAMYWYRQDPGQGLRLIYYSQIVNDFQKGDIAEGYSVSREKKESFPLTVTSAQKNPTAFYLCASSDRGDTEAFFGQGTRLTVV.

This chain links TRBV28 with TRBJ1-5, with D possibly TRBD1 on 5 matching bases. Germline V lookup: CDR1 MDHEN, CDR2 SYDVKM. Deletions cut 2 bases from V and 6 bases from J, with 11 bases between. This CDR3 region has 14 residues. CDR3 nucleotides: TGTGCCAGCAGTTTAGGGGGGTCGGGTCAGCCCCAGCATTTT. This encodes CASSLGGSGQPQHF.

The chain joins TRBV5-1 to TRBJ2-3, with 11 positions matching TRBD2. CDR1 is SGHRS and CDR2 is YFSETQ in the germline V gene. This CDR3 contains 17 residues. Trimming removed 0 bases from V and 2 bases from J; junction bases left unmatched: 5. This CDR3 is CASSLGLLAGATDTQYF. Written as DNA, the CDR3 is TGCGCCAGCAGCTTGGGTTTACTAGCGGGGGCCACAGATACGCAGTATTTT.